The 10 T cell receptor beta chains in this list originate from one sample, sequenced in a study of blood T cell repertoires in COVID-19. Sequenced by immunoSEQ multiplex PCR; TCRdb stores in-frame clones only, minus some. This sample yields 25,000 to 35,000 clones, of which 70% to 90% are seen a single time; around 9% belongs to the top ten. Sequenced material: peripheral blood. These receptors were taken from a man at least 80 years old with active COVID-19.

The chain couples TRBV7-9 to TRBJ2-3; TRBD2 agrees at 9 bases. The germline gives CDR1 SEHNR, CDR2 FQNEAQ (reference sequence). V lost 3 bases and J lost 3; bases outside the gene matches: 7. The CDR3 totals 16 residues. The CDR3 bases are TGTGCCAGCAGCTTCTTGCGGGGGGGCCCGACAGATACGCAGTATTTT. Protein product: CASSFLRGGPTDTQYF. The variable domain in full, completed from reference TRBV7-9 and TRBJ2-3, reads DTGVSQNPRHKITKRGQNVTFRCDPISEHNRLYWYRQTLGQGPEFLTYFQNEAQLEKSRLLSDRFSAERPKGSFSTLEIQRTEQGDSAMYLCASSFLRGGPTDTQYFGPGTRLTVL.

The CDR3: CASSLAGGSQETQYF. The CDR3 DNA reads as TGCGCCAGCAGCTTAGCGGGGGGGTCCCAAGAGACCCAGTACTTC. The chain uses TRBV5-1 and TRBJ2-5, with 10 bases fitting TRBD2. CDR1 and CDR2 (germline): SGHRS, YFSETQ. V lost 2 bases, J lost 1 base, and 2 bases stayed unmatched. The CDR3 extends over 15 amino acids.

There are a few counts of this clone. The chain is built from TRBV5-1 and TRBJ2-7; D is uncertain. CDR1 and CDR2 (germline): SGHRS, YFSETQ. The CDR3 length is 13 residues. V dropped 0 bases and J dropped 6 bases, with 10 bases sitting between them. The CDR3 DNA is TGCGCCAGCAGCTTGGCCGGGTTTACCGAGCAGTACTTC. It yields the protein CASSLAGFTEQYF.

J is TRBJ1-6 and V is TRBV27; D is ambiguous. V dropped 5 bases and J dropped 10 bases, with 18 bases sitting between them. In germline, CDR1 is MNHEY, CDR2 SMNVEV (reference sequence). The CDR3 is 15 residues long. CDR3 in amino acids: CASSLAPRSGSPLHF. The CDR3 region has the DNA TGTGCCAGCAGTCTGGCCCCGAGGTCTGGCTCACCCCTCCACTTT.

The V gene is TRBV23-1, the J gene TRBJ2-6, with D hard to call. TRBV23-1 is noted as an ORF with a role that remains uncertain. This CDR3 has 18 residues. Trimming removed 0 bases from V and 0 bases from J, with 12 bases in between. CDR3 sequence (DNA): TGCGCCAGCAGTCAATCCATCCCGCGATACTCTGGGGCCAACGTCCTGACTTTC. Translating gives CASSQSIPRYSGANVLTF.

The chain is built from TRBV18 and TRBJ1-3; perhaps TRBD1 as D (5 bases). V was shortened by 7 bases and J by 0 bases, with 10 bases between the two germline ends. This CDR3 has 14 residues. Germline V gene data show CDR1 as KGHSH and CDR2 as LQKENI. The CDR3 DNA follows: TGTGCCAGCTGGGGCCTAAGCTCTGGAAACACCATATATTTT. The encoded protein is CASWGLSSGNTIYF.

A few counts support this clone. The chain carries TRBV6-1 and TRBJ2-7, with D possibly matching TRBD2 (6 bases). Trimming stripped 3 bases from V and 4 bases from J, with 13 bases between. Germline V lookup: CDR1 MNHNS, CDR2 SASEGT. CDR3 length: 14 residues. For the CDR3, the DNA is TGTGCCAGCAGTGAGGGGCGGGGCGGTTACGAGCAGTACTTC. Residues: CASSEGRGGYEQYF.

CDR3 nucleotides: TGCGCCAGCAGCCAAGGACAGACTACTAATGAAAAACTGTTTTTT. It codes for CASSQGQTTNEKLFF. The chain is built from TRBV4-1 and TRBJ1-4; TRBD1 is a possible D gene (5 bases). Trimming shortened V by 1 base and J by 2 bases, and 8 bases separated the two germline ends. The CDR3 is 15 amino acids. Looked up from germline, CDR1 is MGHRA and CDR2 is YSYEKL.

The chain carries TRBV5-4 and TRBJ2-3, with TRBD1 identical over 7 bases. Germline lookup yields CDR1 SGHNT and CDR2 YYREEE (reference sequence). V lost 0 bases to trimming and J lost 0 bases; unmatched junction nucleotides: 7. CDR3 length equals 17 residues. CDR3 loop: CASSLGGTVISTDTQYF. The CDR3 bases are TGTGCCAGCAGCTTGGGTGGGACAGTGATTAGCACAGATACGCAGTATTTT.

The chain uses TRBV3-1 (or the pseudogene TRBV3-2) and TRBJ2-3; D perhaps matches TRBD1 (5 bases). The V gene's germline CDR1 is LGHDT and CDR2 YNNKEL (reference sequence). This CDR3 is built from 14 residues. V was pared by 1 base and J by 8 bases, with 13 bases between. For the CDR3, the DNA is TGTGCCAGCAGCCAAGGGGGTGACAGAGCTACGCAGTATTTT. Translation: CASSQGGDRATQYF.